The 22 T cell receptor beta chains below were found in one sample sequenced in a study of blood T cell repertoires in COVID-19 (dated by TCRdb to the early 2020s). The protocol used for the library was the immunoSEQ multiplex PCR assay. Entries here come from immuneACCESS through TCRdb and include only in-frame sequences with V and J called. Some clones fail to appear in such tables; in the studies checked, an unresolved V gene covers under half of the shortfall, and the cause of the remainder is unknown. The table for this sample lists 50,000 to 70,000 clones; around nine tenths of them were counted only once. The biggest ten clones account for roughly 8.3% of the sample. Material: peripheral blood. These receptors were obtained from a woman in her 70s with active COVID-19.

V usage is TRBV3-1 (or the pseudogene TRBV3-2) and J usage is TRBJ2-7; no clear D gene. V shed 0 bases and J shed 5 bases, with 5 bases lying between them. The CDR3 spans 12 residues. Germline V gene data show CDR1 as LGHDT and CDR2 as YNNKEL (reference sequence). The chain's CDR3 is CASSQDPNEQYF. The CDR3 DNA sequence: TGTGCCAGCAGCCAAGATCCAAACGAGCAGTACTTC.

V is TRBV5-1 and J is TRBJ2-1, with D tentatively TRBD2 (6 bases). V gave up 3 bases and J gave up 4 bases, with 17 bases separating them. CDR3 length: 16 residues. Germline CDR1 and CDR2: SGHRS and YFSETQ. DNA of the CDR3: TGCGCCAGCAGCTCCTCGTCAGGGACTGGGTACAATGAGCAGTTCTTC. Translated, it gives CASSSSSGTGYNEQFF.

The V call is TRBV19, the J call TRBJ2-1; TRBD1 might be the D (6 bases). CDR3 length equals 14 residues. Deletions cut 4 bases from V and 5 bases from J, with 12 bases between. Germline V gene sequence: CDR1 LNHDA, CDR2 SQIVND (reference sequence). The CDR3 DNA is TGTGCCAGTAGTACTTGGTCAGGGGACAATGAGCAGTTCTTC. Translated: CASSTWSGDNEQFF.

The rearrangement joins TRBV5-4 to TRBJ2-3, with D perhaps matching TRBD2 (7 bases). V was shortened by 4 bases and J by 4 bases, with 19 bases between the two germline ends. This CDR3 region has 16 residues. Germline loops: CDR1 SGHNT, CDR2 YYREEE (reference sequence). The CDR3 here is CASSGGAGAGADTQYF. The CDR3 nucleotides are TGTGCCAGCAGCGGGGGCGCGGGAGCTGGTGCAGATACGCAGTATTTT.

This chain uses TRBV11-2 with TRBJ2-2, with TRBD1 as a possible D gene (6 bases). The CDR3 is 16 residues long. Per the germline V gene, CDR1 is SGHAT and CDR2 is FQNNGV. The V end was cut by 5 bases, the J end by 4 bases, with 17 bases between. The CDR3 loop reads CASSPQGGRLTGELFF. The CDR3 DNA sequence: TGTGCCAGCAGCCCACAGGGCGGACGTCTCACCGGGGAGCTGTTTTTT.

This chain joins TRBV19 and TRBJ1-1; unclear D gene. Trimming left V 5 bases short and J 1 base short, with 11 bases between. The CDR3 is 14 amino acids. CDR1 LNHDA and CDR2 SQIVND come from the germline V gene (reference sequence). The CDR3 protein is CASSPEPTNTEAFF. CDR3 sequence (DNA): TGTGCCAGTAGTCCTGAACCTACGAACACTGAAGCTTTCTTT.

This chain's CDR3 is CASSISMARGGNQPQHF. CDR3 DNA: TGTGCCAGTAGTATATCTATGGCCCGAGGAGGCAATCAGCCCCAGCATTTT. This chain uses TRBV19 with TRBJ1-5, with D hard to call. Trimming pared 2 bases from V and 2 bases from J, leaving 16 bases between. Germline V gene lookup returns CDR1 LNHDA and CDR2 SQIVND (reference sequence). CDR3 length: 17 residues.

The table lists this clone with a count of one. V usage is TRBV25-1 and J usage is TRBJ2-2; the match to TRBD1 covers 8 bases. V shed 6 bases and J 4 bases; nucleotides not matched to a gene: 7. The germline gives CDR1 MGHDK, CDR2 SYGVNS. This CDR3 comprises 15 residues. The CDR3 nucleotides read TGTGCCAGCAGCGGTCGGGACAGGTTCACCGGGGAGCTGTTTTTT. Translated, it gives CASSGRDRFTGELFF.

The chain couples TRBV6-5 to TRBJ2-7, with D unclear. CDR1 and CDR2 (germline): MNHEY, SVGAGI. The CDR3 length is 11 residues. The V gene lost 7 bases and the J gene lost 12 bases, with 16 bases spanning the gap. The CDR3 protein is CASTVTNLRYF. CDR3 bases: TGTGCCAGCACTGTCACCAACTTGAGGTACTTC.

The gene calls are TRBV7-6 and TRBJ2-2, with a possible D match to TRBD2 (5 bases). The CDR3 loop spans 15 amino acids. The germline CDR1 and CDR2 sequences are SGHVS and FNYEAQ. The V and J ends lost 5 bases and 3 bases respectively, with 13 bases between them. The CDR3 DNA is TGTGCCAGCAGCATGGACTGGCAGCACACCGGGGAGCTGTTTTTT. This codes for CASSMDWQHTGELFF.

V gene TRBV4-2 combines with J gene TRBJ2-5; the match to TRBD2 covers 8 bases. This CDR3 spans 16 amino acids. Per the germline V gene, CDR1 is LGHNA and CDR2 is YNFKEQ. Losses at the gene ends were 4 bases for V and 1 base for J; bases not matched to a gene: 8. The CDR3 here is CASSLEVTSGQETQYF. The CDR3 DNA is TGTGCCAGCAGCCTCGAGGTCACTAGCGGCCAAGAGACCCAGTACTTC.

The V and J genes are TRBV19 and TRBJ1-4; D gene unclear. V lost 7 bases, J lost 2 bases, and 26 bases lay in between. From germline, CDR1 is LNHDA and CDR2 SQIVND (reference sequence). The length of the CDR3 is 19 residues. The CDR3 sequence is CASTPRPKATFGTNEKLFF. CDR3 nucleotide sequence: TGTGCCAGTACCCCGAGGCCGAAAGCCACCTTTGGTACTAATGAAAAACTGTTTTTT.

This clone was seen a few times. This rearrangement joins TRBV5-5 to TRBJ2-7, with 9 bases matching TRBD1. Trimming at V came to 4 bases and at J to 6 bases, leaving 11 bases not matched to a gene. Per the germline V gene, CDR1 is SGHKS and CDR2 is YYEKEE (reference sequence). The CDR3 covers 15 residues. The CDR3 DNA is TGTGCCAGCAGCCGAGCCGGGACAGGGCTAGGCGAGCAGTACTTC. Translating gives CASSRAGTGLGEQYF.

The V call is TRBV5-1, the J call TRBJ2-6; TRBD1 aligns across 7 bases. Germline V gene data show CDR1 as SGHRS and CDR2 as YFSETQ. Losses at the gene ends were 4 bases for V and 1 base for J; bases not matched to a gene: 2. The CDR3 runs to 15 residues. The CDR3 DNA sequence: TGCGCCAGCAGCATGACAGGGTCTGGGGCCAACGTCCTGACTTTC. Its translation is CASSMTGSGANVLTF.

The chain joins TRBV19 to TRBJ2-7; D is perhaps TRBD1 (5 bases). The ends were cut back, 8 bases at V and 5 bases at J, with 16 bases in the middle. The germline gives CDR1 LNHDA, CDR2 SQIVND (reference sequence). CDR3 size: 13 residues. The CDR3 region is CASSYRPEDEQYF. CDR3 DNA sequence: TGTGCCAGTTCATACAGGCCCGAGGACGAGCAGTACTTC.

The chain combines TRBV7-2 with TRBJ2-3; D call uncertain. The germline V gene encodes CDR1 SGHTA and CDR2 FQGNSA. Trimming pared 5 bases from V and 0 bases from J, leaving 3 bases between. The CDR3 covers 12 residues. The CDR3 DNA is TGTGCCAGCAGCCTCAGCACAGATACGCAGTATTTT. Translated, it gives CASSLSTDTQYF.

There are a few counts of this clone. The V call is TRBV7-9, the J call TRBJ2-2, with D hard to call. Germline assignment: CDR1 SEHNR and CDR2 FQNEAQ (reference sequence). The CDR3 is 15 residues long. V was pared by 4 bases and J by 3 bases, with 12 bases between. The CDR3 protein is CASSSLRRDTGELFF. The DNA for the CDR3 is TGTGCCAGCAGCTCCCTCCGACGGGACACCGGGGAGCTGTTTTTT.

The V call is TRBV27, the J call TRBJ2-7; no clear D. This CDR3 is 14 amino acids long. V lost 4 bases and J lost 1, with 11 bases in between. Per germline, CDR1 MNHEY and CDR2 SMNVEV (reference sequence). Here the CDR3 reads CASSSTKVSYEQYF. The CDR3 DNA follows: TGTGCCAGCAGTTCCACAAAAGTATCCTACGAGCAGTACTTC.

This chain joins TRBV9 and TRBJ1-2, with 7 bases identical to TRBD1. V lost 3 bases to trimming and J lost 1 base; unmatched junction nucleotides: 6. The CDR3 totals 15 residues. Per the germline V gene, CDR1 is SGDLS and CDR2 is YYNGEE. In nucleotides, the CDR3 is TGTGCCAGCAGCGGATGGGACAGCGATAACTATGGCTACACCTTC. Amino acid sequence: CASSGWDSDNYGYTF.

J is TRBJ1-1 and V is TRBV28; D not resolved. The CDR3 covers 15 residues. Deletions cut 2 bases from V and 8 bases from J, with 18 bases between. Germline V gives CDR1 MDHEN, CDR2 SYDVKM. The CDR3 bases are TGTGCCAGCAGTTTAGGCGGGCCAGGCCTACCCGAAGCTTTCTTT. Protein product: CASSLGGPGLPEAFF.

The CDR3: CASSVYRNQETQYF. The CDR3 nucleotides read TGTGCCAGCAGTGTCTACCGCAATCAAGAGACCCAGTACTTC. The chain has TRBV2 and TRBJ2-5, with D uncertain. From germline, CDR1 is SNHLY and CDR2 FYNNEI. This CDR3 is 14 amino acids long. Trimming left V 4 bases short and J 2 bases short, with 11 bases between.

The rearrangement uses TRBV27 and TRBJ1-2; 7 positions match TRBD1. The germline CDR1 and CDR2 sequences are MNHEY and SMNVEV (reference sequence). V shed 5 bases, J shed 8 bases, and the junction held 5 bases outside the gene matches. The CDR3 runs 12 residues. This CDR3 is CASSPTGMGYTF. CDR3 DNA: TGTGCCAGCAGTCCGACAGGGATGGGCTACACCTTC.